A few counts support the clone carrying this T cell receptor (beta chain). TCRdb reprocessed the 5' RACE reads via MiXCR and lists one record per CDR3 protein. The sample contains 11,000 or so distinct CDR3 sequences, around 5% of which appear only once. The sample belongs to a study of early T cells in non-severe SARS-CoV-2 infection. The CDR3 totals 14 residues. V lost 6 bases and J 2 bases, leaving 11 bases between the germline ends. In germline, CDR1 is MNHEY, CDR2 SVGEGT. Sample: whole blood. The source is an adult who was a healthcare worker with PCR-confirmed SARS-CoV-2 infection or an uninfected control (not recorded which). V and J are TRBV6-2 or TRBV6-3 and TRBJ2-1, with TRBD1 as a possible D gene (5 bases). The CDR3 DNA is TGTGCCAGCAGGGACGACAGTCCCTACAATGAGCAGTTCTTC. Its protein product is CASRDDSPYNEQFF.